The 20 T cell receptor beta chains given below trace back to one sample, sequenced in a study of beta chain features in type 1 diabetes. Study-wide findings and caveats: TCRB CDR3s from Type 1 diabetes patients were moderately but significantly shorter in all four CD4+ subsets.

TCRB transcripts that were expressed got sequenced, as all of the isolated RNA had been reverse transcribed. Measured with immunoSEQ multiplex PCR; TCRdb has only the in-frame clones, and not every one. Altogether about 22,000 clones are present, more than 45% being singletons, with the ten largest covering about 0.37%. Antigen specificity for these receptors is unknown. Specimen: stem cell memory CD4+ T cells from blood. These receptors were taken from a man between 18 and 35 years old with type 1 diabetes.

The chain couples TRBV7-9 to TRBJ2-1, with a weak D call TRBD1 (6 bases). From germline, CDR1 is SEHNR and CDR2 FQNEAQ (reference sequence). This CDR3 spans 15 amino acids. V lost 2 bases and J 1 base, leaving 9 bases between the germline ends. The CDR3 sequence: CASSLRGTSYNEQFF. As DNA, the CDR3 is TGTGCCAGCAGCTTACGTGGGACATCCTACAATGAGCAGTTCTTC.

This chain links TRBV2 with TRBJ1-1; weak D call: TRBD1 (6 bases). The CDR3 is 13 amino acids. The V gene lost 6 bases and the J gene lost 4 bases, with 12 bases spanning the gap. Germline assignment: CDR1 SNHLY and CDR2 FYNNEI. Here the CDR3 DNA reads TGTGCCAGCAGCTTTACAGGGCCCACTGAAGCTTTCTTT. Protein: CASSFTGPTEAFF.

V usage is TRBV5-1 and J usage is TRBJ2-2; perhaps TRBD1 as D (5 bases). Germline CDR1 and CDR2: SGHRS and YFSETQ. The ends were cut back, 2 bases at V and 6 bases at J, with 14 bases in the middle. This CDR3 contains 15 residues. The CDR3 here is CASSLGIQGPGELFF. DNA for the CDR3: TGCGCCAGCAGCTTAGGAATCCAGGGCCCCGGGGAGCTGTTTTTT.

This clone has only a few counts. V is TRBV7-2 and J is TRBJ2-5; no reliable D call. The V end was cut by 5 bases, the J end by 4 bases, with 5 bases between. The length of the CDR3 is 11 residues. Germline V gene lookup returns CDR1 SGHTA and CDR2 FQGNSA. The CDR3 DNA is TGTGCCAGCAGCCCTCGAGAGACCCAGTACTTC. Its protein product is CASSPRETQYF.

This clone turned up a few times. V and J are TRBV27 and TRBJ2-7; 7 positions match TRBD2. CDR1 MNHEY and CDR2 SMNVEV come from the germline V gene (reference sequence). CDR3 length equals 13 residues. V was clipped by 4 bases and J by 3 bases; unmatched bases: 3. In nucleotides, the CDR3 is TGTGCCAGCAGTTACCGGGAGGACTACGAGCAGTACTTC. Its translation: CASSYREDYEQYF.

The gene calls are TRBV11-2 and TRBJ2-2, with 11 bases matching TRBD2. Germline values: CDR1 SGHAT, CDR2 FQNNGV. The CDR3 loop spans 17 amino acids. The trim removed 5 bases at V and 0 bases at J, leaving 5 bases unmatched. This CDR3 is CASSRLAGTANTGELFF. CDR3 in DNA: TGTGCCAGCAGCAGACTAGCGGGGACCGCGAACACCGGGGAGCTGTTTTTT. Complete variable domain (other parts from reference TRBV11-2 and TRBJ2-2): EAGVAQSPRYKIIEKRQSVAFWCNPISGHATLYWYQQILGQGPKLLIQFQNNGVVDDSQLPKDRFSAERLKGVDSTLKIQPAKLEDSAVYLCASSRLAGTANTGELFFGEGSRLTVL.

This clone was seen a few times. V and J are TRBV4-3 and TRBJ2-1, with D possibly TRBD1 on 7 matching bases. The CDR3 runs to 17 residues. CDR1 is LGHNA and CDR2 is YSLEER in the germline V gene. Between the trimmed V and J ends, which lost 1 base and 8 bases, there was a span of 21 bases. The CDR3 protein is CASSQGFVAGGYDEQFF. The CDR3 nucleotides are TGCGCCAGCAGCCAAGGTTTTGTGGCAGGGGGGTACGATGAGCAGTTCTTC.

V usage is TRBV9 and J usage is TRBJ1-3; the match to TRBD1 covers 7 bases. The CDR3 runs 16 residues. Germline trimming cut 0 bases from V and 1 base from J; bases unmatched to any gene: 4. Germline values: CDR1 SGDLS, CDR2 YYNGEE. The CDR3 is CASSVAQTGSGNTIYF. In DNA, the CDR3 is TGTGCCAGCAGCGTAGCCCAGACAGGGTCTGGAAACACCATATATTTT.

This chain joins TRBV18 and TRBJ1-1; 10 nucleotides line up with TRBD1. The CDR3 loop spans 16 amino acids. With V trimmed by 3 bases and J by 5 bases, 9 bases remained unmatched. The V gene's germline CDR1 is KGHSH and CDR2 LQKENI. This CDR3 is CASSPTGGLERTEAFF. CDR3 DNA: TGTGCCAGCTCACCGACAGGGGGCCTCGAGAGGACTGAAGCTTTCTTT.

The gene calls are TRBV10-3 and TRBJ1-2; 9 bases fit TRBD1. With V trimmed by 4 bases and J by 4 bases, 7 bases remained unmatched. The CDR3 spans 15 residues. CDR1 ENHRY and CDR2 SYGVKD come from the germline V gene. CDR3 nucleotides: TGTGCCATCAGTGCTGGGACAGGGTTTGGCTATGGCTACACCTTC. It translates to CAISAGTGFGYGYTF.

The V gene is TRBV11-2, the J gene TRBJ2-7, with D possibly matching TRBD1 (5 bases). With 1 base removed from V and 0 bases from J, the gap between germline ends came to 7 bases. Germline V gene data show CDR1 as SGHAT and CDR2 as FQNNGV. The CDR3 is 14 amino acids. The CDR3 loop is CASSLGQSSYEQYF. The CDR3, as DNA: TGTGCCAGCAGCTTAGGACAGAGCTCCTACGAGCAGTACTTC.

V usage is TRBV11-2 and J usage is TRBJ1-4, with TRBD1 as a possible D gene (5 bases). The CDR3 extends over 14 amino acids. V lost 6 bases to trimming and J lost 10 bases, with 18 bases between them. Germline V lookup: CDR1 SGHAT, CDR2 FQNNGV. The CDR3 DNA follows: TGTGCCAGCAGTCCTCCTGCCGGCAGGGTAAAACTGTTTTTT. Amino acid sequence: CASSPPAGRVKLFF.

This clone was found once. This chain joins TRBV9 and TRBJ1-4; TRBD1 might be the D (5 bases). CDR3 length: 15 amino acids. V lost 0 bases and J 7 bases, leaving 13 bases between the germline ends. The germline V gene encodes CDR1 SGDLS and CDR2 YYNGEE. The CDR3 reads CASSVAPGVGEKLFF. CDR3 sequence (DNA): TGTGCCAGCAGCGTAGCCCCGGGGGTAGGTGAAAAACTGTTTTTT.

This chain links TRBV28 with TRBJ1-1, with D possibly being TRBD1 (6 bases). The CDR3 runs to 13 residues. The germline CDR1 and CDR2 sequences are MDHEN and SYDVKM. The ends were cut back, 8 bases at V and 0 bases at J, with 10 bases in the middle. CDR3 protein: CASVRDMNTEAFF. The CDR3 DNA reads as TGTGCCAGCGTCAGGGACATGAACACTGAAGCTTTCTTT.

This rearrangement joins TRBV6-5 to TRBJ2-3; no clear D. Germline V gives CDR1 MNHEY, CDR2 SVGAGI. The CDR3 is 13 residues long. V was clipped by 2 bases and J by 8 bases, with 11 bases between them. CDR3: CASSYQTGGTQYF. As DNA, the CDR3 is TGTGCCAGCAGTTACCAAACCGGCGGTACGCAGTATTTT.

This clone appeared a single time. The chain recombines TRBV7-2 with TRBJ1-1; D is unclear. CDR1 and CDR2 from the germline V gene are SGHTA and FQGNSA. V lost 1 base and J 5 bases, leaving 8 bases between the germline ends. The CDR3 length is 13 residues. The CDR3, as DNA: TGTGCCAGCAGCTTAGTTGCCGGGACTGAAGCTTTCTTT. It translates to CASSLVAGTEAFF. Variable domain in full (rest from reference TRBV7-2 and TRBJ1-1): GAGVSQSPSNKVTEKGKDVELRCDPISGHTALYWYRQSLGQGLEFLIYFQGNSAPDKSGLPSDRFSAERTGGSVSTLTIQRTQQEDSAVYLCASSLVAGTEAFFGQGTRLTVV.

This clone was picked up a small number of times. The V call is TRBV7-2, the J call TRBJ2-3; D unclear. From germline, CDR1 is SGHTA and CDR2 FQGNSA. CDR3 size: 14 residues. V lost 1 base and J lost 2, with 7 bases in between. The CDR3 sequence: CASSLGPNTDTQYF. Written as DNA, the CDR3 is TGTGCCAGCAGCTTAGGGCCAAACACAGATACGCAGTATTTT.

This sequence joins TRBV7-2 and TRBJ1-4; D uncertain. V gave up 2 bases and J gave up 4 bases, with 14 bases separating them. Looked up from germline, CDR1 is SGHTA and CDR2 is FQGNSA. The CDR3 loop spans 16 amino acids. This CDR3 reads CASSLIPTPLNEKLFF. CDR3 DNA sequence: TGTGCCAGCAGCTTAATCCCAACTCCCCTTAATGAAAAACTGTTTTTT.

This clone appeared a single time. The chain recombines TRBV7-2 with TRBJ2-4; 9 positions agree with TRBD1. V lost 1 base to trimming and J lost 15 bases; unmatched junction nucleotides: 7. The CDR3 sequence is 13 residues long. Germline CDR1 reads SGHTA; CDR2 reads FQGNSA. For the CDR3, the DNA is TGTGCCAGCAGCTTAGTGGGACAGGGTCCGAGGTACTTC. Translating gives CASSLVGQGPRYF.

The chain has TRBV30 and TRBJ2-7, with 8 bases identical to TRBD1. The CDR3 spans 14 residues. The trim removed 3 bases at V and 3 bases at J, leaving 7 bases unmatched. Germline lookup yields CDR1 GTSNPN and CDR2 SVGIG (reference sequence). In nucleotides, the CDR3 is TGTGCCTGGAGCAAGGGACAGGCTGGCTACGAGCAGTACTTC. This translates into CAWSKGQAGYEQYF.